This T cell receptor (beta chain) was documented in a study of blood T cell repertoires in COVID-19. About the research overall: Samples taken during acute and convalescent COVID-19 were collected in the United States, Italy and Spain. From T cells, B-cell-depleted T cells, or PBMCs came the material, which was cDNA or gDNA.

Authors' data handling: It was from reference gene primer amplification that nucleated cell counts were estimated. The method was immunoSEQ multiplex PCR; TCRdb's version includes in-frame clones alone and lacks a portion of them. That table is the source of V, J and clone size, and D and trimming were worked out from the DNA. The table lists a few hundred thousand clones, around 84% of them singletons. The CDR3 spans 14 residues. CDR1 and CDR2 from the germline V gene are SNHLY and FYNNEI. J was trimmed by 6 bases and V by 7 bases; bases with no gene match: 7. The V call is TRBV2, the J call TRBJ1-5; TRBD1 matches 9 bases. The sequence came from a middle-aged woman who had recovered from COVID-19. The sequencing input was peripheral blood. CDR3 sequence: CASTTGGFAQPQHF. The CDR3 DNA sequence: TGTGCCAGCACGACAGGGGGATTTGCTCAGCCCCAGCATTTT.